The present entry profiles one T cell receptor (beta chain) with its context. A junction boundary mismatches the germline segment, possibly from a read error. Germline CDR1 and CDR2: DFQATT and SNEGSKA (reference sequence). The length of the CDR3 is 9 residues. This specimen comes from a study of blood T cell repertoires in COVID-19. Study context: Nucleic acid was either cDNA or gDNA, and it came from T cells, B-cell-depleted T cells, or PBMCs.

Using immunoSEQ multiplex PCR, the repertoire was profiled, and TCRdb retains in-frame clones only, with some absent. The repertoire holds about 330,000 clones, with approximately 90% as singletons. Sequencing was carried out using PBMCs or T cells enriched from blood (not recorded which). The TCR was taken from a woman aged 18-35 years who had recovered from COVID-19. V and J are TRBV20-1 and TRBJ1-2; D not resolved. Here the CDR3 reads CSALKRTIF. The CDR3 DNA sequence: TGCAGTGCCCTGAAAAGGACTATCTTC.